A single sample is the source of the 15 T cell receptor beta chains below, sequenced in a study of blood T cell repertoires in COVID-19. The repertoire was sequenced with immunoSEQ multiplex PCR; TCRdb's copy has only in-frame clones and lacks some. This repertoire shows just under 150,000 clones, approximately 84% found once; its top ten account for 4.5% to 6%. The material sequenced was peripheral blood. These receptors were obtained from a human donor in a cohort sampled during active COVID-19.

The chain is built from TRBV19 and TRBJ1-1; D remains unclear. Germline V CDR1 and CDR2: LNHDA, SQIVND (reference sequence). V was cut by 10 bases and J by 1 base, with 7 bases left in between. The CDR3 totals 11 residues. In DNA, the CDR3 is TGTGCCATCCGGGGGAACACTGAAGCTTTCTTT. Its translation is CAIRGNTEAFF.

J is TRBJ1-2 and V is TRBV27, with 9 bases lining up with TRBD1. The CDR3 runs to 18 residues. Looked up from germline, CDR1 is MNHEY and CDR2 is SMNVEV (reference sequence). J gave up 4 bases and V 2 bases, and 14 bases lay outside the gene matches. CDR3 in DNA: TGTGCCAGCAGTTTACGTTCGGGGGGAACAGGGGGCTTCTATGGCTACACCTTC. This codes for CASSLRSGGTGGFYGYTF.

This clone has a single count. The rearrangement uses TRBV3-1 (or the pseudogene TRBV3-2) and TRBJ1-1; D unclear. Per the germline V gene, CDR1 is LGHDT and CDR2 is YNNKEL (reference sequence). Trimming cost V 2 bases and J 1 base, with 8 bases left between them. The CDR3 has 14 amino acids. CDR3 DNA: TGTGCCAGCAGCCAAACCGCGCCGAACACTGAAGCTTTCTTT. Its translation: CASSQTAPNTEAFF.

This clone has only a few counts. The V gene is TRBV3-1 (or the pseudogene TRBV3-2), the J gene TRBJ2-2, with 8 bases fitting TRBD1. Looked up from germline, CDR1 is LGHDT and CDR2 is YNNKEL (reference sequence). This CDR3 has 17 residues. V dropped 1 base and J dropped 2; count of bases not matched to a gene: 6. CDR3 in DNA: TGTGCCAGCAGCCAAGTAGGGCAGGGGGCAAACACCGGGGAGCTGTTTTTT. Its protein product is CASSQVGQGANTGELFF.

The chain carries TRBV9 and TRBJ2-2; TRBD2 agrees at 13 bases. Germline CDR1 and CDR2: SGDLS and YYNGEE. The CDR3 is 16 amino acids. V lost 2 bases and J lost 6; bases outside the gene matches: 4. The CDR3 region is CASSVLLAGGPGELFF. The CDR3 bases are TGTGCCAGCAGCGTTCTACTAGCGGGGGGGCCCGGGGAGCTGTTTTTT.

The V call is TRBV7-2, the J call TRBJ2-5; tentative D call: TRBD1 (6 bases). Trimming removed 1 base at V and 5 bases at J, with 14 bases between. Germline CDR1 reads SGHTA; CDR2 reads FQGNSA. CDR3 size: 15 residues. CDR3 DNA sequence: TGTGCCAGCAGCTTAGTCGTCGGAGACAGGGAGACCCAGTACTTC. Protein: CASSLVVGDRETQYF.

The CDR3 bases are TGTGCCAGCAGTCCCGGACAGGGTGGAAGTTATGGCTACACCTTC. Translated, it gives CASSPGQGGSYGYTF. This chain uses TRBV6-5 with TRBJ1-2, with 8 bases that match TRBD1. The CDR3 totals 15 residues. The ends lost 5 bases at V and 5 bases at J; junction bases unmatched: 10. CDR1 MNHEY and CDR2 SVGAGI come from the germline V gene.

The chain uses TRBV2 and TRBJ1-6, with D uncertain. The ends were cut back, 9 bases at V and 10 bases at J, with 19 bases in the middle. The CDR3 loop spans 14 amino acids. CDR1 is SNHLY and CDR2 is FYNNEI in the germline V gene. The CDR3 loop is CASHSMVAGSPLHF. CDR3 nucleotides: TGTGCCAGTCACAGTATGGTTGCGGGATCACCCCTCCACTTT.

The chain couples TRBV18 to TRBJ2-2; TRBD1 matches at 7 bases. J was trimmed by 5 bases and V by 5 bases; bases with no gene match: 8. This CDR3 has 15 residues. CDR1 is KGHSH, CDR2 LQKENI, per germline. The CDR3 is CASSAQGDRTGELFF. The CDR3 nucleotides read TGTGCCAGCTCAGCTCAGGGGGACAGAACCGGGGAGCTGTTTTTT.

This clone has a handful of counts. This chain connects TRBV7-6 to TRBJ1-6; D might be TRBD1 (6 bases). CDR3 size: 15 residues. Germline-derived CDR1 and CDR2 are SGHVS and FNYEAQ. The V and J ends lost 5 bases and 5 bases respectively, with 13 bases between them. The CDR3 region is CASSRTGQNNSPLHF. The CDR3 coding sequence is TGTGCCAGCAGCAGAACAGGGCAGAATAATTCACCCCTCCACTTT.

The chain recombines TRBV3-1 (or the pseudogene TRBV3-2) with TRBJ2-5; TRBD2 is a possible D gene (7 bases). CDR3 length equals 14 residues. Germline V gene sequence: CDR1 LGHDT, CDR2 YNNKEL (reference sequence). Trimming left V 8 bases short and J 1 base short, with 14 bases between. The CDR3 loop reads CASGGGALQETQYF. CDR3 DNA sequence: TGTGCCAGCGGTGGGGGGGCCCTCCAAGAGACCCAGTACTTC.

The gene calls are TRBV6-6 and TRBJ1-1; D might be TRBD1 (6 bases). V was shortened by 3 bases and J by 1 base, with 9 bases between the two germline ends. The CDR3 length is 14 residues. Looked up from germline, CDR1 is MNHNY and CDR2 is SVGAGI (reference sequence). As DNA, the CDR3 is TGTGCCAGCAGTTATGTGGGGGCGAACACTGAAGCTTTCTTT. The encoded protein is CASSYVGANTEAFF.

The chain employs TRBV19 and TRBJ1-4, with unresolved D. The V gene's germline CDR1 is LNHDA and CDR2 SQIVND (reference sequence). The CDR3 covers 13 residues. Trimming took off 8 bases at V and 6 bases at J, with 13 bases between the two ends. The CDR3 protein is CASGGRPDEKLFF. The CDR3 DNA sequence: TGTGCCAGTGGTGGGCGCCCCGATGAAAAACTGTTTTTT.

For the CDR3, the DNA is TGTGCCAGCGGGCACACCACAGATACGCAGTATTTT. Protein: CASGHTTDTQYF. The gene calls are TRBV6-5 and TRBJ2-3; D gene unclear. The V gene lost 8 bases and the J gene lost 2 bases, with 8 bases spanning the gap. CDR3 length equals 12 residues. From germline, CDR1 is MNHEY and CDR2 SVGAGI.

This clone was counted a few times. This sequence joins TRBV10-1 and TRBJ2-7, with D unclear. Per the germline V gene, CDR1 is WNHNN and CDR2 is SYGVQD (reference sequence). This CDR3 comprises 11 residues. Trimming removed 7 bases at V and 4 bases at J, with 8 bases between. CDR3 loop: CASTGKYEQYV. The DNA for the CDR3 is TGCGCCAGCACCGGTAAATACGAGCAGTACGTC.